This T cell receptor beta chain was obtained from a study of technical replicates of blood from a handful of donors. Produced via immunoSEQ multiplex PCR; TCRdb's table is partial and in-frame only. The data show tens of thousands of clones, about 94% seen once. The V segment lost 3 bases and the J segment 5 bases; nucleotides outside the gene matches: 7. Germline loops: CDR1 SGHRS, CDR2 YFSETQ. The CDR3 is made up of 17 amino acids. This clone was picked up a small number of times. The clonotype comes from a human donor in good health. The chain joins TRBV5-1 to TRBJ2-1; 14 bases match TRBD2. Sequencing was done on a sample of T cells isolated from PBMCs. The CDR3 DNA reads as TGCGCCAGCAGCTCTAGGACTAGCGGGAGGCTCGACAATGAGCAGTTCTTC. This sequence encodes CASSSRTSGRLDNEQFF. The complete variable domain, with remaining parts taken from reference TRBV5-1 and TRBJ2-1, reads KAGVTQTPRYLIKTRGQQVTLSCSPISGHRSVSWYQQTPGQGLQFLFEYFSETQRNKGNFPGRFSGRQFSNSRSEMNVSTLELGDSALYLCASSSRTSGRLDNEQFFGPGTRLTVL.